This T cell receptor beta chain was recorded in a study of blood T cells in healthy people across ages (dated by TCRdb to between 2014 and 2017). Describing the broader study: In model experiments, roughly one uniquely barcoded TCR beta cDNA molecule per two T cells was captured by template switching. Two additional independent replicas of 1 million unique cDNA reads from the same blood draw were analyzed for two donors (one aged 18 to 30 and one aged 80 or older). Four age groups were formed from the donors: young (average approximately 15 years), middle-aged (around 39), aged (62) and long-lived (about 75). The study measured age-related changes in TCR beta repertoire diversity using deep sequencing normalized with unique cDNA molecular identifiers. The research as a whole found: Compared with the aged group, the long-lived group had more naive CD4+ T cells, fewer expanded clones and increased TCR diversity, suggesting age selection. The CMV infection status of donors was not known, potentially confounding age-related changes in expanded clonotypes. Conclusive comparison of naive and antigen-experienced compartments was prevented by the profiling of bulk unsorted PBMCs. A strong correlation was found between observed TCR beta diversity and the percentage of naive T cells measured by flow cytometry. Observed TCR beta diversity per million T cells fell roughly linearly with age, and a significant reduction was already apparent by age around 36. Estimates of total diversity based on one million sequenced T cells were regarded as lower bounds and as underestimates.

Library method: 5' RACE. Sequencing took place on an Illumina HiSeq 2500. A second PCR of about 7 to 12 cycles was performed with a sample-barcoded 5' primer and a J-beta primer mix. A template-switch 5' adaptor carrying 12 random nucleotides introduced a unique molecular identifier onto each TCR beta cDNA molecule. At least 3 million CDR3-containing paired-end reads were obtained from each sample. First-strand cDNA was synthesized from all RNA with the Mint cDNA synthesis kit, primed by a TRBC-specific oligonucleotide. Following uracil-DNA glycosylase treatment, all cDNA underwent a first 18-cycle PCR with the universal primers M1SS and BC2_uni_R. The study's own analysis went as follows. For normalization, 1 million high-quality reads, each with a distinct molecular identifier, were randomly selected from each sample. Reads sharing molecular identifiers were discarded rather than binned into consensus sequences. MiTCR, with a Q25 quality threshold and the strictest error-elimination algorithm, was used for CDR3 identification, clonotype clustering and error correction. A nonparametric unseen species model with Euler transformation was used to estimate lower-bound total TCR beta diversity. The public reads were reanalyzed by TCRdb: fastp trimming at Q25, MiXCR alignment, in-frame beta chains only. Each entry is one CDR3 protein sequence, shown with its most common DNA and genes. Here the V and J calls rest on TCRdb's processing, not on the authors' analysis. Across this sample there are nearly 800,000 distinct CDR3 sequences, with approximately 25% seen only once. The biggest ten clones account for 3.7% of the sample.

The donors were 40 or so Caucasian individuals from Russia, aged 6 to 90 years, who were systemically healthy. Each donor gave roughly 9 milliliters of peripheral blood, drawn into EDTA-treated Vacutainer tubes. Ficoll-Paque density-gradient centrifugation was used to isolate PBMCs, with at least 7 million per sample. Total RNA was extracted from PBMCs with Trizol reagent, with at least 5.5 micrograms obtained per sample. For every donor, an aliquot of PBMCs went through flow cytometry to measure the percentages of naive CD45RAhigh/CD27high T cells. Based on the germline V gene, the CDR1 and CDR2 sequences are SGHDN and FVKESK. CDR3 length: 16 amino acids, cysteine to phenylalanine. The DNA shown is the 48-base CDR3, in frame from base 1. V is reduced by 0 bases and J by 4 bases, leaving a spacing of 13 bases between them. In its sample, this clonotype was seen a few times. The target of this receptor is not known. Base qualities are missing; no much larger clone stands one base away.

The same sample was also studied in work on T cells of mothers and their children. Looking at the second paper: Donors were nine systemically healthy Caucasian individuals: three mothers and their six children. cDNA synthesis consumed the entire amount of extracted RNA, loaded at around 1.5 ug RNA in each 15 ul reaction. In the second PCR, the M1S primer introduced both the sample barcodes and 2-4 random nucleotides. Each mother yielded over 8.5 million TCR beta CDR3 reads and each child 2.5 million to 3 million reads. Thymic selection shapes the output of TCR recombination in a similar way in related and unrelated pairs, and inherited differences have a minor effect. Normalized repertoire overlap in related mother-child pairs was always slightly higher than in unrelated mother-child pairs, but the difference was never significant. With a sensitivity of about 100 clones per million clonotypes, no persistent microchimeric T cell clones were detected. In the study, deep NGS was used to compare the TCR beta repertoires of mothers and children, and features distinguishing related mother-child pairs from unrelated individuals were sought. The mean age was roughly 36 +/- 4 years for the mothers and around 10 +/- 4 years for the children. After adapter ligation was performed with NEBNext reagents, the libraries were sequenced on an Illumina HiSeq 2000 with 100+100 nt paired-end reads. To prevent cross-contamination, the mother and child libraries were prepared a month apart and were sequenced in separate runs. Each donor had between roughly 450,000 and 2,300,000 distinct TCR beta clonotypes identified. Naive TCR beta clonotypes were estimated from low-frequency clonotypes matched to each donor's FACS-determined naive share, without sorting.

This receptor was taken from a boy aged 5 to 17 in good health. Material: blood. The chain is assembled from TRBV14 and TRBJ2-4; the D gene is perhaps TRBD1, on 5 matching bases. This receptor carries the CDR3 CASSQDPSRGKNIQYF. The nucleotide sequence is TGTGCCAGCAGCCAAGATCCGTCTAGGGGAAAAAACATTCAGTACTTC.